The 15 T cell receptor beta chains below come from one sample, sequenced in a study of T cells in Graves' hyperthyroidism and ophthalmopathy. Authors of the study amplified TCR beta CDR3 regions from RNA transcripts. First-round RT-PCR of the TCR CDR3 relied on the HTBI primer set. Each CDR3 protein gets one entry after TCRdb re-called the multiplex PCR reads with MiXCR. Among around 760,000 distinct CDR3 sequences listed, 30% to 40% were seen once. Sequenced input: blood. The receptors come from a woman aged 40-49 years with Graves' hyperthyroidism.

Here the CDR3 reads CATSSTGMGASPLHF. The CDR3 DNA reads TGCGCCACCTCGTCGACAGGGATGGGCGCTTCACCCCTCCACTTT. The J gene is TRBJ1-6, the V gene TRBV10-1, with 7 nucleotides matching TRBD1. Trimming at V came to 10 bases and at J to 9 bases, leaving 15 bases not matched to a gene. CDR1 and CDR2 from the germline V gene are WNHNN and SYGVQD (reference sequence). The CDR3 consists of 15 residues.

The sample holds a few counts of this clonotype. One junction end does not reproduce the germline sequence, and a read error may be involved. The chain carries TRBV5-8 and TRBJ1-1; 9 bases are a match to TRBD1. The CDR3 loop spans 15 amino acids. The germline V gene has CDR1 SGHTS and CDR2 YDEGEE. The CDR3 region has the DNA TGTGCCAGCAGTTTGGGACAGGGAATGGGGACTGAAGCTTTCTTT. It specifies CASSLGQGMGTEAFF. Using reference TRBV5-8 and TRBJ1-1 for the parts outside the CDR3, the full variable domain is EAGVTQSPTHLIKTRGQQATLRCSPISGHTSVYWYQQALGLGLQFLLWYDEGEERNRGNFPPRFSGRQFPNYSSELNVNALELEDSALYLCASSLGQGMGTEAFFGQGTRLTVV.

This clonotype was detected only a few times. The V and J genes are TRBV19 and TRBJ1-5; D is undetermined. The V end lost 11 bases, the J end lost 3 bases, and 14 bases lay between the germline ends. Germline CDR1 and CDR2: LNHDA and SQIVND (reference sequence). This CDR3 has 13 residues. CDR3 coding DNA: TGTGCCTCTGGGGTGGTAAACAATCAGCCCCAGCATTTT. Amino acids: CASGVVNNQPQHF.

CDR3 loop: CASRLTGWWTEAFF. CDR3 sequence (DNA): TGTGCCAGCAGGCTCACGGGTTGGTGGACTGAAGCTTTCTTT. V and J are TRBV7-8 and TRBJ1-1, with D unresolved. The V and J ends lost 6 bases and 5 bases respectively, with 16 bases between them. CDR1 and CDR2 (germline): SGHVS, FQNEAQ. The CDR3 spans 14 residues. The variable domain in full, with the rest retrieved from reference TRBV7-8 and TRBJ1-1, is GAGVSQSPRYKVAKRGQDVALRCDPISGHVSLFWYQQALGQGPEFLTYFQNEAQLDKSGLPSDRFFAERPEGSVSTLKIQRTQQEDSAVYLCASRLTGWWTEAFFGQGTRLTVV.

This clonotype was observed many times. The rearrangement links TRBV15 to TRBJ2-5, with D unclear. The CDR3 sequence is 15 residues long. V lost 1 base and J lost 0, with 9 bases in between. Germline CDR1 reads LNHNV; CDR2 reads YYDKDF (reference sequence). CDR3 sequence: CATSRGASDQETQYF. CDR3 bases: TGTGCCACCAGCAGAGGCGCAAGCGACCAAGAGACCCAGTACTTC.

At least ten counts were recorded for this clonotype. The chain joins TRBV25-1 to TRBJ1-1; D is unresolved. The CDR3 extends over 13 amino acids. Germline V gene data show CDR1 as MGHDK and CDR2 as SYGVNS. V was trimmed by 5 bases and J by 3 bases, leaving 10 bases between them. CDR3 sequence reads: CASSKNIDTEAFF. DNA of the CDR3: TGTGCCAGCAGTAAAAACATCGACACTGAAGCTTTCTTT.

Points on this clonotype: The junction shows a germline mismatch at one end, possibly a read error. CDR3 protein: CASRKWDRLNRPQHF. The DNA of the CDR3 is TGTGCCAGTAGGAAATGGGACAGATTAAATCGGCCCCAGCATTTT. The V and J genes are TRBV19 and TRBJ1-5; 7 bases map to TRBD1. Germline V CDR1 and CDR2: LNHDA, SQIVND (reference sequence). The CDR3 length is 15 residues. The complete variable domain, with remaining parts taken from reference TRBV19 and TRBJ1-5, reads DGGITQSPKYLFRKEGQNVTLSCEQNLNHDAMYWYRQDPGQGLRLIYYSQIVNDFQKGDIAEGYSVSREKKESFPLTVTSAQKNPTAFYLCASRKWDRLNRPQHFGDGTRLSIL.

This clonotype has ten or more counts. This chain links TRBV7-2 with TRBJ2-7; tentative D call: TRBD2 (7 bases). The CDR3 has 15 amino acids. V was trimmed by 2 bases and J by 4 bases, leaving 15 bases between them. CDR1 is SGHTA and CDR2 is FQGNSA in the germline V gene. The CDR3 is CASSLYAGASYEQYF. DNA for the CDR3: TGTGCCAGCAGCTTATACGCGGGGGCTTCATACGAGCAGTACTTC.

The chain links TRBV12-3 or TRBV12-4 to TRBJ1-2; 9 nucleotides agree with TRBD1. The CDR3 is made up of 17 amino acids. The V gene end was trimmed by 6 bases and the J gene end by 0 bases; junction bases not matched to a gene: 11. CDR3 in amino acids: CASRERWDRVTNYGYTF. CDR3 DNA sequence: TGTGCCAGCAGGGAAAGGTGGGACAGGGTCACTAACTATGGCTACACCTTC.

This clonotype was seen many times. The chain employs TRBV7-9 and TRBJ1-5; D gene ambiguous. V gave up 2 bases and J gave up 5 bases, with 7 bases separating them. The CDR3 is made up of 13 amino acids. Germline lookup yields CDR1 SEHNR and CDR2 FQNEAQ (reference sequence). This CDR3 reads CASSLSGDQPQHF. The CDR3 DNA reads as TGTGCCAGCAGCTTAAGTGGGGATCAGCCCCAGCATTTT.

About this clonotype: At one end, the junction sequence differs from germline, possibly due to a read error. The chain's CDR3 is CASSYSVGGGYEQYF. CDR3 nucleotide sequence: TGTGCCAGCAGTTACTCGGTCGGGGGGGGCTACGAGCAGTACTTC. The chain has TRBV24-1 and TRBJ2-7, with 8 bases fitting TRBD2. Looked up from germline, CDR1 is KGHDR and CDR2 is SFDVKD. The CDR3 sequence is 15 residues long.

This clonotype was seen a handful of times. V is TRBV6-6 and J is TRBJ2-5, with 12 bases aligning to TRBD1. The CDR3 totals 15 residues. Per the germline V gene, CDR1 is MNHNY and CDR2 is SVGAGI (reference sequence). V was pared by 6 bases and J by 6 bases, with 8 bases of the junction left unmatched. CDR3 sequence reads: CASRPPGQGAQTQYF. For the CDR3, the DNA is TGTGCCAGCAGGCCTCCGGGACAGGGGGCACAGACCCAGTACTTC.

This clonotype was seen ten or more times. The chain uses TRBV7-9 and TRBJ1-2, with 9 bases lining up with TRBD1. The CDR3 runs to 14 residues. Germline lookup yields CDR1 SEHNR and CDR2 FQNEAQ (reference sequence). J gave up 4 bases and V 6 bases, and 6 bases lay outside the gene matches. CDR3 sequence (DNA): TGTGCCAGCAGTTCCGGACAGGGGCCCTATGGCTACACCTTC. It yields the protein CASSSGQGPYGYTF.

V gene TRBV29-1 combines with J gene TRBJ1-1; TRBD1 aligns across 7 bases. CDR1 and CDR2 (germline): SQVTM, ANQGSEA. The CDR3 contains 13 residues. V trimming: 3 bases; J trimming: 5 bases; junction bases outside the gene matches: 6. The CDR3 protein is CSVDEGAGTEAFF. CDR3 DNA sequence: TGCAGCGTTGATGAGGGGGCTGGGACTGAAGCTTTCTTT.

This clonotype was detected only a few times. The chain carries TRBV19 and TRBJ1-4; D is unclear. Germline-derived CDR1 and CDR2 are LNHDA and SQIVND (reference sequence). The CDR3 is 19 residues long. Deletions cut 2 bases from V and 4 bases from J, with 23 bases between. Written as DNA, the CDR3 is TGTGCCAGTAGTATAAGGGAAGGAATTGGATATCGGGATAATGAAAAACTGTTTTTT. Amino acids: CASSIREGIGYRDNEKLFF.